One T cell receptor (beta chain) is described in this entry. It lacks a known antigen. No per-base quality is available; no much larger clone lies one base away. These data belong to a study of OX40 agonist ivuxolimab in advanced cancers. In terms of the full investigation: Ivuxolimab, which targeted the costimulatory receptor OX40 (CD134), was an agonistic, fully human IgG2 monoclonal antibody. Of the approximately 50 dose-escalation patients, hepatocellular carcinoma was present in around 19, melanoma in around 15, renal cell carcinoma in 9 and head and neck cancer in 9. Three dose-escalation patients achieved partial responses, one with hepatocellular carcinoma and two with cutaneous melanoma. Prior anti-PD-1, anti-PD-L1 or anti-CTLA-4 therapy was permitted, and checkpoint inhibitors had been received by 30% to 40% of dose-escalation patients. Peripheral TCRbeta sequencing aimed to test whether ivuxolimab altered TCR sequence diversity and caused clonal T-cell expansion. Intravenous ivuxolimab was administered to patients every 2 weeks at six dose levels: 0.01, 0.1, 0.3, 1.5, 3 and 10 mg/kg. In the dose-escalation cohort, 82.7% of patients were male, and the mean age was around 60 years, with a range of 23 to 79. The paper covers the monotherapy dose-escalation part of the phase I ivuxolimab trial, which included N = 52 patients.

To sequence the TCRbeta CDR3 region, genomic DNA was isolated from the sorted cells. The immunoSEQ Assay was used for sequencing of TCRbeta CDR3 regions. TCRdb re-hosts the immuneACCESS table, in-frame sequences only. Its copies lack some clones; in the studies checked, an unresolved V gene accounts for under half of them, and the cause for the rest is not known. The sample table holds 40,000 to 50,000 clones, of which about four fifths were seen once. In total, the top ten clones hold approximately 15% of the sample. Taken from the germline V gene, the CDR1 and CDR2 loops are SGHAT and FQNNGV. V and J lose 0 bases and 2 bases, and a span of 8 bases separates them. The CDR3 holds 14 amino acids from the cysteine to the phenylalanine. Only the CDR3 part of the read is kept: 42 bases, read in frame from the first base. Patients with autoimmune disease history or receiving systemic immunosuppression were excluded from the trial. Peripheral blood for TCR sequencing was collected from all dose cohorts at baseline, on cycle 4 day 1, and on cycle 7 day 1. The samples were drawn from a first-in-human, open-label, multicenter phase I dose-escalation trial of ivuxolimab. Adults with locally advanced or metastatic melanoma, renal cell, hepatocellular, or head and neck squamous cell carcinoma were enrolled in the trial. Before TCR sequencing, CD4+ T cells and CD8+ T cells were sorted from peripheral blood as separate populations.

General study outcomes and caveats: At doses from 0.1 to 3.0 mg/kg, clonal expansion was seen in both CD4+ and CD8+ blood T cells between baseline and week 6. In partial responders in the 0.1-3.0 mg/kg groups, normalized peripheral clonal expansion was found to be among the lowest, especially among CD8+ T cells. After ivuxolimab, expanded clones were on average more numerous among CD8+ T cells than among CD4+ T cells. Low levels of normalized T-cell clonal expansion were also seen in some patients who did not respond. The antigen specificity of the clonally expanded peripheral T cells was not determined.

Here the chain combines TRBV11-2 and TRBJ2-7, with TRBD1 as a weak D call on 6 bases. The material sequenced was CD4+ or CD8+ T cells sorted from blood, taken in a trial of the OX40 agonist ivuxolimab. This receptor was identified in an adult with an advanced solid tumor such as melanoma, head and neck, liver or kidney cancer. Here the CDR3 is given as CASSLEGATYEQYF. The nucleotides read TGTGCCAGCAGCTTAGAGGGGGCTACCTACGAGCAGTACTTC.